Below, 7 T cell receptor beta chains from the same sample are listed, as sequenced in a study of post-analysis software for immune sequencing data. Study-wide results and caveats: Patients used several TRBV segments, including TRBV5-6, TRBV5-1 and TRBV20-1, more often than controls.

Unique molecular identifiers featured in each of the TCR beta cDNA libraries. MiXCR was run by TCRdb on the PCR reads, yielding one entry per CDR3 protein. The sample carries hundreds of thousands of distinct CDR3 sequences, approximately 30% recorded once. No antigen is known for these receptors. Sequencing input: blood. The receptors shown here come from a girl aged 5 to 17 with multiple sclerosis.

The chain has TRBV6-1 and TRBJ2-7; a weak D match, TRBD2 (5 bases). Germline CDR1 and CDR2: MNHNS and SASEGT. CDR3 length: 16 amino acids. V lost 2 bases and J 0 bases, leaving 14 bases between the germline ends. The CDR3 sequence: CASSESLAPGSYEQYF. The CDR3 DNA reads TGTGCCAGCAGTGAATCTCTAGCCCCGGGCTCCTACGAGCAGTACTTC.

The CDR3: CASGGIRGVRDTQYF. For the CDR3, the DNA is TGTGCCAGCGGCGGAATCAGGGGGGTTCGGGATACGCAGTATTTT. The V call is TRBV2, the J call TRBJ2-3; TRBD1 is a possible D gene (7 bases). V lost 8 bases and J lost 6, with 21 bases in between. CDR1 SNHLY and CDR2 FYNNEI come from the germline V gene. The CDR3 runs to 15 residues. Full variable domain (rest looked up from reference TRBV2 and TRBJ2-3): EPEVTQTPSHQVTQMGQEVILRCVPISNHLYFYWYRQILGQKVEFLVSFYNNEISEKSEIFDDQFSVERPDGSNFTLKIRSTKLEDSAMYFCASGGIRGVRDTQYFGPGTRLTVL.

This clonotype was detected a few times. The chain is built from TRBV6-2 or TRBV6-3 and TRBJ1-5; 8 nucleotides match TRBD1. Per the germline V gene, CDR1 is MNHEY and CDR2 is SVGEGT. There are 16 residues in the CDR3. The junction had 12 bases not matched to a gene; V was cut back by 5 bases and J by 6 bases. The CDR3 sequence: CASSPEPQGVVQPQHF. In nucleotides, the CDR3 is TGTGCCAGCAGTCCCGAGCCACAGGGGGTGGTTCAGCCCCAGCATTTT.

V gene TRBV29-1 combines with J gene TRBJ2-2; D gene ambiguous. The CDR3 is 15 amino acids. The germline gives CDR1 SQVTM, CDR2 ANQGSEA. Trimming removed 4 bases at V and 3 bases at J, with 15 bases between. As DNA, the CDR3 is TGCAGCGTTGTCGTCGGAACAATATACACCGGGGAGCTGTTTTTT. It translates to CSVVVGTIYTGELFF.

This clonotype has only a few counts. The chain carries TRBV7-9 and TRBJ2-7; D gene ambiguous. The CDR3 is 14 residues long. V was clipped by 3 bases and J by 3 bases, with 12 bases between them. CDR1 is SEHNR, CDR2 FQNEAQ, per germline (reference sequence). CDR3 amino acids: CASSFQLSLYEQYF. In DNA form, the CDR3 reads TGTGCCAGCAGCTTCCAACTTTCCCTCTACGAGCAGTACTTC.

On this clonotype itself: A junction end diverges from the germline sequence, so it may reflect a read error. The rearrangement joins TRBV12-3 or TRBV12-4 to TRBJ2-1; possible D gene TRBD2, 6 bases. The CDR3 has 16 amino acids. CDR3 nucleotides: TGTGCCAGCAGTTTAGCGCTCGGACTAAAGGCCAATGAGCGGTTCTTC. Residues: CASSLALGLKANERFF.

The table lists this clonotype with a few counts. V and J are TRBV7-2 and TRBJ2-4; TRBD1 is a possible D gene (5 bases). Between the trimmed V and J ends, which lost 3 bases and 8 bases, there was a span of 14 bases. The CDR3 contains 14 residues. Germline CDR1 SGHTA, CDR2 FQGNSA. CDR3 DNA: TGTGCCAGCAGCTTCCGAGCGACAGCTGACATTCAGTACTTC. Protein product: CASSFRATADIQYF.